Sequencing of this T cell receptor beta chain was carried out in a study of cytomegalovirus exposure and HLA in healthy donors. Study summary: Within the Caucasian-associated ancestry cluster were approximately 77% of the approximately 400 genotyped donors.

Vbeta (60) and Jbeta (13) primers were used in the PCR. Libraries were prepared by immunoSEQ multiplex PCR; TCRdb keeps only in-frame clonotypes and omits some of them. The sample has 90,000 to 150,000 clones; over 8.5% are singletons. This clone was seen more than once but under ten times. Healthy donors of bone marrow made up the group. This CDR3 spans 14 amino acids. Germline V lookup: CDR1 SGHDT, CDR2 YYEEEE. Between the trimmed V and J ends, which lost 4 bases and 3 bases, there was a span of 13 bases. The specimen sequenced was PBMCs. The clonotype comes from a woman between 40 and 50 years old in good health and CMV-seropositive. The chain employs TRBV5-6 and TRBJ1-1; D uncertain. Written as DNA, the CDR3 is TGTGCCAGCAGCGACCGTGACATCTACACTGAAGCTTTCTTT. This sequence encodes CASSDRDIYTEAFF.